Each of the 22 T cell receptor beta chains below was sequenced from the same sample in a study of T cells in Graves' hyperthyroidism and ophthalmopathy. Amplification of TCR beta CDR3 regions used RNA as the template. The primer set for the first-round RT-PCR of the TCR CDR3 was HTBI. Using its own MiXCR run on the multiplex PCR reads, TCRdb lists one record per CDR3 protein. The sample includes about 420,000 distinct CDR3 sequences, around 16% of them seen just once. The sample taken for sequencing was blood. Receptors originate from a woman in her late teens or twenties with Graves' hyperthyroidism.

This clonotype came up many times. The chain uses TRBV2 and TRBJ2-7; D gene uncertain. The ends were cut back, 3 bases at V and 6 bases at J, with 6 bases in the middle. The CDR3 is made up of 11 amino acids. Germline V gene data show CDR1 as SNHLY and CDR2 as FYNNEI. CDR3 amino acids: CASSDGSEQYF. CDR3 coding DNA: TGTGCCAGCAGTGACGGATCCGAGCAGTACTTC.

This clonotype came up many times. V gene TRBV28 combines with J gene TRBJ2-5; either TRBD1 or TRBD2 may fit D (7 bases each). The CDR3 runs to 15 residues. The V end lost 5 bases, the J end lost 0 bases, and 13 bases lay between the germline ends. CDR1 MDHEN and CDR2 SYDVKM come from the germline V gene. The CDR3 coding sequence is TGTGCCAGCAGTAGCAGCGGGACAGACCAAGAGACCCAGTACTTC. Amino acids: CASSSSGTDQETQYF.

This clonotype was seen a few times. A much larger clone differs from this one at a single base, so this may be a read error. The chain combines TRBV11-2 with TRBJ1-2; 7 nucleotides agree with TRBD1. Germline assignment: CDR1 SGHAT and CDR2 FQNNGV. The CDR3 is 14 residues long. DNA of the CDR3: TGTGCCAACAGCCGAGACAGGGATATAGGGGGCTACACCTTC. It encodes CANSRDRDIGGYTF.

This clonotype was recorded many times. The V call is TRBV2, the J call TRBJ2-3, with TRBD2 matching over 7 bases. The CDR3 loop spans 15 amino acids. Germline trimming cut 8 bases from V and 0 bases from J; bases unmatched to any gene: 8. The V gene's germline CDR1 is SNHLY and CDR2 FYNNEI. The CDR3, as DNA: TGTGCCAGCCGGGAAGCGGGGCTAAGCACAGATACGCAGTATTTT. Translated, it gives CASREAGLSTDTQYF.

This clonotype has ten or more counts. The chain uses TRBV12-3 or TRBV12-4 and TRBJ1-2, with D possibly being TRBD1 (5 bases). The CDR3 runs to 12 residues. V shed 3 bases and J shed 9 bases, with 11 bases lying between them. CDR3 loop: CASSFEGMSYTF. The DNA for the CDR3 is TGTGCCAGCAGTTTTGAGGGGATGAGCTACACCTTC.

There are many counts of this clonotype. The chain combines TRBV7-9 with TRBJ2-1; perhaps TRBD1 as D (5 bases). The CDR3 totals 15 residues. V lost 2 bases and J lost 5, with 13 bases in between. Germline V gene data show CDR1 as SEHNR and CDR2 as FQNEAQ (reference sequence). DNA for the CDR3: TGTGCCAGCAGCTTAAAGGGCAGGGTACACAATGAGCAGTTCTTC. Translated: CASSLKGRVHNEQFF. Complete variable domain (other parts from reference TRBV7-9 and TRBJ2-1): DTGVSQNPRHKITKRGQNVTFRCDPISEHNRLYWYRQTLGQGPEFLTYFQNEAQLEKSRLLSDRFSAERPKGSFSTLEIQRTEQGDSAMYLCASSLKGRVHNEQFFGPGTRLTVL.

This clonotype was counted many times. The chain has TRBV12-3 or TRBV12-4 and TRBJ2-7; D is possibly TRBD1 (6 bases). The CDR3 is made up of 15 amino acids. V was clipped by 8 bases and J by 5 bases, with 22 bases between them. CDR3 residues: CASGPPRGRSDEQYF. The CDR3 nucleotides read TGTGCCAGCGGCCCCCCCAGGGGTCGGTCTGACGAGCAGTACTTC.

This clonotype was observed many times. It may be a read error: a sequence one base away is much more abundant. The gene calls are TRBV3-1 and TRBJ2-5; D remains ambiguous. Looked up from germline, CDR1 is LGHDT and CDR2 is YNNKEL (reference sequence). CDR3 length equals 12 residues. The CDR3 sequence is CPSSQELGTQYF. CDR3 nucleotide sequence: TGTCCCAGCAGCCAAGAACTGGGGACCCAGTACTTC.

J is TRBJ1-3 and V is TRBV6-1, with D uncertain. The CDR3 is made up of 15 amino acids. The V gene lost 2 bases and the J gene lost 0 bases, with 8 bases spanning the gap. CDR1 is MNHNS and CDR2 is SASEGT in the germline V gene. CDR3 coding DNA: TGTGCCAGCAGTGAATCGGTTCTCTCTGGAAACACCATATATTTT. As protein: CASSESVLSGNTIYF.

Many counts were recorded for this clonotype. V and J are TRBV12-3 or TRBV12-4 and TRBJ1-3; D is unclear. CDR3 length equals 13 residues. The germline V and J ends were trimmed by 5 bases and 1 base, with 6 bases remaining between them. The CDR3 protein is CASSLESGNTIYF. CDR3 sequence (DNA): TGTGCCAGCAGTCTGGAGTCTGGAAACACCATATATTTT.

In this sample, this clonotype turned up many times. The V gene is TRBV30, the J gene TRBJ1-2; D is unclear. The germline V gene has CDR1 GTSNPN and CDR2 SVGIG (reference sequence). The CDR3 consists of 11 residues. V was pared by 1 base and J by 10 bases, with 10 bases between. The CDR3 spells CAWSGGGSYTF. The CDR3 DNA follows: TGTGCCTGGAGTGGGGGAGGGTCCTACACCTTC.

A single count supports this clonotype. The V call is TRBV11-1, the J call TRBJ2-1; 9 bases are shared with TRBD1. This CDR3 spans 15 amino acids. Germline V gene lookup returns CDR1 SGHAT and CDR2 FQDESV (reference sequence). Trimming took 5 bases from V and 6 from J; bases not matched to a gene: 8. CDR3 protein: CASSTDRGGSNEQFF. CDR3 in DNA: TGTGCCAGCAGCACCGACAGGGGGGGTAGCAATGAGCAGTTCTTC.

This chain connects TRBV6-1 to TRBJ1-5, with D perhaps matching TRBD1 (6 bases). This CDR3 region has 14 residues. CDR1 and CDR2 (germline): MNHNS, SASEGT. V lost 8 bases and J lost 4, with 15 bases in between. CDR3 residues: CASAIDRINQPQHF. DNA for the CDR3: TGTGCCAGCGCTATAGACAGGATAAATCAGCCCCAGCATTTT.

This clonotype was picked up many times. The chain carries TRBV29-1 and TRBJ2-7, with D uncertain. There are 13 residues in the CDR3. Germline CDR1 is SQVTM and CDR2 is ANQGSEA. V lost 6 bases and J 2 bases, leaving 14 bases between the germline ends. CDR3 residues: CSVGLHSTYEQYF. The CDR3, as DNA: TGCAGCGTGGGCCTGCACTCCACCTACGAGCAGTACTTC.

This clonotype was counted ten times or more. The V call is TRBV7-2, the J call TRBJ2-1; D remains ambiguous. Between the trimmed V and J ends, which lost 1 base and 6 bases, there was a span of 7 bases. CDR1 and CDR2 (germline): SGHTA, FQGNSA. The CDR3 is 13 residues long. CDR3 in DNA: TGTGCCAGCAGCTTAGGTCTCACCAATGAGCAGTTCTTC. It encodes CASSLGLTNEQFF.

The CDR3 DNA follows: TGTGCCAGTAGTGTGACTAGCGTCAATGAGCAGTTCTTC. Translation gives CASSVTSVNEQFF. This chain joins TRBV19 and TRBJ2-1; the match to TRBD2 covers 8 bases. Unmatched junction bases numbered 3, after V lost 5 bases and J lost 6 bases. The CDR3 has 13 residues. The germline V gene encodes CDR1 LNHDA and CDR2 SQIVND (reference sequence).

This clonotype was detected ten times or more. This sequence joins TRBV20-1 and TRBJ1-5; TRBD1 is a possible D gene (6 bases). V lost 4 bases and J lost 5, with 15 bases in between. The CDR3 extends over 14 amino acids. CDR1 and CDR2 (germline): DFQATT, SNEGSKA (reference sequence). The CDR3 region is CSAKTGLLDQPQHF. The CDR3 DNA sequence: TGCAGTGCTAAAACAGGGTTGTTGGATCAGCCCCAGCATTTT.

This clonotype was seen many times. The V call is TRBV6-1, the J call TRBJ2-7; tentatively, D is TRBD1 or TRBD2 (6 bases each). The CDR3 contains 14 residues. The V gene's germline CDR1 is MNHNS and CDR2 SASEGT. V gave up 5 bases and J gave up 5 bases, with 16 bases separating them. The CDR3 bases are TGTGCCAGCAGTTACAGGGACTGGTTTCACGAGCAGTACTTC. It yields the protein CASSYRDWFHEQYF.

This clonotype was detected ten times or more. The chain links TRBV20-1 to TRBJ2-5; 8 bases align to TRBD2. This CDR3 is 16 amino acids long. CDR1 is DFQATT, CDR2 SNEGSKA, per germline (reference sequence). Trimming removed 0 bases from V and 2 bases from J; junction bases left unmatched: 8. For the CDR3, the DNA is TGCAGTGCTAGAGATCTCAAGCGGGGGTATCAAGAGACCCAGTACTTC. Translation gives CSARDLKRGYQETQYF.

This rearrangement joins TRBV5-1 to TRBJ2-7; 8 nucleotides align to TRBD1. This CDR3 has 14 residues. In germline, CDR1 is SGHRS, CDR2 YFSETQ. V gave up 4 bases and J gave up 7 bases; unmatched junction bases: 10. CDR3 in amino acids: CASSPFRTGREQYF. CDR3 DNA: TGCGCCAGCAGCCCCTTCAGGACAGGGAGGGAGCAGTACTTC.

This clonotype showed up many times. This chain links TRBV3-1 with TRBJ2-1; 8 bases line up with TRBD2. Germline V gives CDR1 LGHDT, CDR2 YNNKEL (reference sequence). The CDR3 length is 16 residues. The trim removed 1 base at V and 7 bases at J, leaving 9 bases unmatched. The CDR3 is CASSQGGLAGVNEQFF. CDR3 coding DNA: TGTGCCAGCAGCCAAGGGGGGCTAGCGGGCGTGAATGAGCAGTTCTTC.

This clonotype was seen repeatedly, ten times or more. The chain has TRBV20-1 and TRBJ2-7; a possible D gene is TRBD1 (6 bases). CDR1 and CDR2 from the germline V gene are DFQATT and SNEGSKA (reference sequence). CDR3 size: 12 residues. Trimming cost V 4 bases and J 5 bases, with 12 bases left between them. The CDR3 sequence: CSAKEYRDEQYF. The CDR3 DNA reads as TGCAGTGCTAAAGAATACAGGGACGAGCAGTACTTC.